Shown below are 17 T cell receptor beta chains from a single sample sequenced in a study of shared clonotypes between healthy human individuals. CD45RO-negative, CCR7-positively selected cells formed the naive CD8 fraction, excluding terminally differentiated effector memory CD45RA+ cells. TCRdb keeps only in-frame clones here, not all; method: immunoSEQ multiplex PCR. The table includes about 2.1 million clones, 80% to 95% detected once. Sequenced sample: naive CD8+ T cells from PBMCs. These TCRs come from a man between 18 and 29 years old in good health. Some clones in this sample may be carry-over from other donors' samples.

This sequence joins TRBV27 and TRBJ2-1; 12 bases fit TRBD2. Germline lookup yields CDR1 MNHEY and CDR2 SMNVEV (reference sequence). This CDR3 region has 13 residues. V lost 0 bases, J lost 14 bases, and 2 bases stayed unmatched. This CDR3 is CASSLSTSGRKFF. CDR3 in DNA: TGTGCCAGCAGTTTATCGACTAGCGGGAGAAAGTTCTTC.

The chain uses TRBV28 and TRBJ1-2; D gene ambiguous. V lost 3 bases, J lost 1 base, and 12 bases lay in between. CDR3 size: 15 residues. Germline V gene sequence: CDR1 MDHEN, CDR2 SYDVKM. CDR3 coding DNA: TGTGCCAGCAGTTTGGACCTAGGCATTAACTATGGCTACACCTTC. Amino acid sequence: CASSLDLGINYGYTF.

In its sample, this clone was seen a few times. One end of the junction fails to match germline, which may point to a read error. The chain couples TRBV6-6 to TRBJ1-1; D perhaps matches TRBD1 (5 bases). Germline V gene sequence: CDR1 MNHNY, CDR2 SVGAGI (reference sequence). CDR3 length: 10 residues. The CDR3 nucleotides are TGTGCCAGCAGCTCCCTGGGACTGTTATTT. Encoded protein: CASSSLGLLF.

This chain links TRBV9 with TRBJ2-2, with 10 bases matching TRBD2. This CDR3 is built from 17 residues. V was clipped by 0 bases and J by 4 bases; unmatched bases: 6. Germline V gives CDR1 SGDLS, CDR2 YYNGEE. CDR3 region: CASSVGPSGRGTGELFF. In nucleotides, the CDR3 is TGTGCCAGCAGCGTAGGGCCTAGCGGGAGAGGCACCGGGGAGCTGTTTTTT.

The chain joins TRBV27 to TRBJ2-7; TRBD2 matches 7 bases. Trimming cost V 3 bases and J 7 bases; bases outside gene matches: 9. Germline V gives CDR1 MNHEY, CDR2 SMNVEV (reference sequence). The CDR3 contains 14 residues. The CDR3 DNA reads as TGTGCCAGCAGTTTGGGGGGGTGGACAAGAGAGCAGTACTTC. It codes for CASSLGGWTREQYF.

CDR3 amino acids: CASHRGRTGELFF. The CDR3 DNA follows: TGTGCCAGCCACAGGGGGCGGACCGGGGAGCTGTTTTTT. The rearrangement joins TRBV19 to TRBJ2-2, with 9 bases fitting TRBD1. The junction had 4 bases not matched to a gene; V was cut back by 9 bases and J by 5 bases. Germline loops: CDR1 LNHDA, CDR2 SQIVND (reference sequence). The CDR3 totals 13 residues. Based on the CDR3 plus reference TRBV19 and TRBJ2-2, the full variable domain is DGGITQSPKYLFRKEGQNVTLSCEQNLNHDAMYWYRQDPGQGLRLIYYSQIVNDFQKGDIAEGYSVSREKKESFPLTVTSAQKNPTAFYLCASHRGRTGELFFGEGSRLTVL.

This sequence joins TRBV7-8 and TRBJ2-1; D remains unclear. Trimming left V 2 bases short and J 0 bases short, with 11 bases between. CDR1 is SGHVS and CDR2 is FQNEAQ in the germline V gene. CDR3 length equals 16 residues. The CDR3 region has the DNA TGTGCCAGCAGCTTAAGGGTTGGGGACTCCTACAATGAGCAGTTCTTC. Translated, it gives CASSLRVGDSYNEQFF.

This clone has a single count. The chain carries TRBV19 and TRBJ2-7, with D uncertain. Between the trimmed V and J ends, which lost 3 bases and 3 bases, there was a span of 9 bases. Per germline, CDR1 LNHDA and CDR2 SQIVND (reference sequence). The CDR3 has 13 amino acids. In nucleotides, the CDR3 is TGTGCCAGTAGTATGGACGGTCTCTACGAGCAGTACTTC. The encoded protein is CASSMDGLYEQYF.

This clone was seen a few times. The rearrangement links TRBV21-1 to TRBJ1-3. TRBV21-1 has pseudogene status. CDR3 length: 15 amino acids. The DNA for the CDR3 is TGTGCCCGCAGACTTAGCCCTAACTCTGGAAACACCATATATTTT. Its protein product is CARRLSPNSGNTIYF.

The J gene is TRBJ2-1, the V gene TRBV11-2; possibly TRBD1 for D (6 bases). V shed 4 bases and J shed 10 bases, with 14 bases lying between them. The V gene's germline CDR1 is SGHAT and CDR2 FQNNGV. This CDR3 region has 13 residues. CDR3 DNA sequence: TGTGCCAGCAGCTCAAAATACAGGGACGAGCAGTTCTTC. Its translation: CASSSKYRDEQFF. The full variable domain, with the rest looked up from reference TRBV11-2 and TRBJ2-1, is EAGVAQSPRYKIIEKRQSVAFWCNPISGHATLYWYQQILGQGPKLLIQFQNNGVVDDSQLPKDRFSAERLKGVDSTLKIQPAKLEDSAVYLCASSSKYRDEQFFGPGTRLTVL.

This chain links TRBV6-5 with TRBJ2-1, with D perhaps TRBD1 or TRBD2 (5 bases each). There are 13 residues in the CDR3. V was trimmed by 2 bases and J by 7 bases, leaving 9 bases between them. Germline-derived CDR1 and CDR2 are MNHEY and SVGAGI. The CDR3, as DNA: TGTGCCAGCAGTTACCTGGGGGAGAATGAGCAGTTCTTC. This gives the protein CASSYLGENEQFF.

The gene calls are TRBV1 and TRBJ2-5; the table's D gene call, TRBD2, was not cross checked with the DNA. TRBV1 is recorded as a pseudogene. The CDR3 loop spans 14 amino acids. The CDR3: CTSSQASAQETQYF. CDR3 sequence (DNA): TGCACCAGCAGCCAGGCTAGCGCACAAGAGACCCAGTACTTC.

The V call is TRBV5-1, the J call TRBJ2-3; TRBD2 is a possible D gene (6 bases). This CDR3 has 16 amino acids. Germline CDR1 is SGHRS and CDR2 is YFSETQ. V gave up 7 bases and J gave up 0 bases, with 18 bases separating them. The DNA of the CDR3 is TGCGCCAGCGCGGAGGGCGGAGCGGCAAGCACAGATACGCAGTATTTT. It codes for CASAEGGAASTDTQYF.

CDR3 loop: CASGSGPYEQYF. The CDR3 DNA sequence: TGTGCCAGCGGGAGTGGCCCCTACGAGCAGTACTTC. The V call is TRBV6-5, the J call TRBJ2-7; possibly TRBD2 for D (5 bases). Germline V gives CDR1 MNHEY, CDR2 SVGAGI. The CDR3 length is 12 residues. The V gene lost 8 bases and the J gene lost 2 bases, with 10 bases spanning the gap.

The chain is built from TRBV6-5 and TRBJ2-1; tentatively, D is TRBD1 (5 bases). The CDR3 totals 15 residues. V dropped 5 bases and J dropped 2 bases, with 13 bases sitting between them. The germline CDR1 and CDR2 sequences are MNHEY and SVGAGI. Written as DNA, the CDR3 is TGTGCCAGCAGTAGTCACAGGTTAACCTACAATGAGCAGTTCTTC. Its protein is CASSSHRLTYNEQFF.

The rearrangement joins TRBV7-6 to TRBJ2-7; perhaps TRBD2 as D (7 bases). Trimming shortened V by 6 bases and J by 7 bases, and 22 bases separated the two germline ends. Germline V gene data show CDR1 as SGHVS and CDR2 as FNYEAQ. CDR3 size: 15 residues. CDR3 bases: TGTGCCAGCAGTTCTAACTCCGGGGGGCCAGGAGAGCAGTACTTC. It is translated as CASSSNSGGPGEQYF.

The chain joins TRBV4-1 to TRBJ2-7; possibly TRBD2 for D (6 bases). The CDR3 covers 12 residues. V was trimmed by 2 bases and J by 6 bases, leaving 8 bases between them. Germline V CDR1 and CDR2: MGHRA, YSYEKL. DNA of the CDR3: TGCGCCAGCAGCCAAACCGGGAGCGAGCAGTACTTC. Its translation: CASSQTGSEQYF.